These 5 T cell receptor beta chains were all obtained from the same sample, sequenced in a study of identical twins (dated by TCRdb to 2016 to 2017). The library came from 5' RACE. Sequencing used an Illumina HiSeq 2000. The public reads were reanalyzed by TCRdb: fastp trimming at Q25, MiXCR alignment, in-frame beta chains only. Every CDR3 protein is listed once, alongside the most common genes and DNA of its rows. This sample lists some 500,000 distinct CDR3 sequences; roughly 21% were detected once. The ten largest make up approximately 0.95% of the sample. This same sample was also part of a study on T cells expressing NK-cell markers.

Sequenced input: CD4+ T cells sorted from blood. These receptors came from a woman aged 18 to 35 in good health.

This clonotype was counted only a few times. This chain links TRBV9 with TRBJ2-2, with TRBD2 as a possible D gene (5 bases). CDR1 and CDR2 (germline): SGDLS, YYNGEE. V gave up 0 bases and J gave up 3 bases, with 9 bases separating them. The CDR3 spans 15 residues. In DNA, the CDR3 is TGTGCCAGCAGCGTAGGAGGAGCGGACACCGGGGAGCTGTTTTTT. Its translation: CASSVGGADTGELFF. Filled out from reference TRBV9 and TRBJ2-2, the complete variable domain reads DSGVTQTPKHLITATGQRVTLRCSPRSGDLSVYWYQQSLDQGLQFLIQYYNGEERAKGNILERFSAQQFPDLHSELNLSSLELGDSALYFCASSVGGADTGELFFGEGSRLTVL.

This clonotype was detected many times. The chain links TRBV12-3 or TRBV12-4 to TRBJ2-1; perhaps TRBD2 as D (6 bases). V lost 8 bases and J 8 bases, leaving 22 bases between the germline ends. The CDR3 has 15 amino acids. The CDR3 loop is CASALPQAGRYEQFF. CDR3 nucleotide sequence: TGTGCCAGCGCCCTTCCGCAGGCAGGGAGGTATGAGCAGTTCTTC.

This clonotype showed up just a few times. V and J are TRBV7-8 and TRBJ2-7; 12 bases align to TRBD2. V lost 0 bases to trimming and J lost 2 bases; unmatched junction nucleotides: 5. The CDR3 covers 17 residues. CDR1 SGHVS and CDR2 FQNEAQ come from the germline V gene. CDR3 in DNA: TGTGCCAGCAGCTTAGCAGCTAGCGGGAGGGTCGCCTACGAGCAGTACTTC. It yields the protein CASSLAASGRVAYEQYF.

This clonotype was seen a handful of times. DNA for the CDR3: TGCGCCAGCAGCCCCCCCGGGACTAACCCAGATACGCAGTATTTT. Residues: CASSPPGTNPDTQYF. The chain links TRBV5-1 to TRBJ2-3, with 7 bases identical to TRBD2. CDR1 SGHRS and CDR2 YFSETQ come from the germline V gene. V was pared by 4 bases and J by 4 bases, with 9 bases of the junction left unmatched. CDR3 length: 15 amino acids.

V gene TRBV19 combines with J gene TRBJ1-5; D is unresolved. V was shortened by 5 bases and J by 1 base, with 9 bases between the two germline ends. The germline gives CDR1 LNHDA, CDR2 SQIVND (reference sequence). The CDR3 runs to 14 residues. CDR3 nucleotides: TGTGCCAGTAGTCCCATTGGCAGCAATCAGCCCCAGCATTTT. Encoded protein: CASSPIGSNQPQHF.